This T cell receptor (beta chain) derives from a study of vaccination effects on CD4 cells after COVID-19. Study summary: Post-vaccine sampling occurred a median 72 days after the second dose.

CDR1 GTSNPN and CDR2 SVGIG come from the germline V gene (reference sequence). The CDR3 has 16 amino acids. The V end was cut by 0 bases, the J end by 7 bases, with 19 bases between. Antigen-specific CD4+ T cell clonotypes were called by their expansion after viral peptide-pool culture in ViraFEST. The culture ran for around nine days, and then CD4+ T cells were isolated. Two-dose vaccination with either BNT162b2 or mRNA-1273 was given to the participants. No vaccinee had earlier SARS-CoV-2 infection, and nucleocapsid antibodies were negative. The researchers cultured some 2.1 million PBMC per well with roughly 11 IU/ml IL-2 and 8 to 10 ug/ml peptides. On this clone: No antigen is known for it.

Generated by immunoSEQ multiplex PCR, the TCRdb table keeps only in-frame clones and is missing some. Altogether tens of thousands of clones are present, 55% to 85% being singletons, with the ten largest covering around 1.2%. The V gene is TRBV30, the J gene TRBJ1-5; weak D call: TRBD1 (5 bases). This clonotype was sampled from a human donor who received a COVID-19 vaccine. The sample here was CD4+ T cells from PBMCs cultured with HCoV-229E spike peptides, taken after COVID-19 vaccination. In DNA, the CDR3 is TGTGCCTGGAGTGTACGTTCGTCGCAGGGAGGGCAGCCCCAGCATTTT. This gives the protein CAWSVRSSQGGQPQHF.